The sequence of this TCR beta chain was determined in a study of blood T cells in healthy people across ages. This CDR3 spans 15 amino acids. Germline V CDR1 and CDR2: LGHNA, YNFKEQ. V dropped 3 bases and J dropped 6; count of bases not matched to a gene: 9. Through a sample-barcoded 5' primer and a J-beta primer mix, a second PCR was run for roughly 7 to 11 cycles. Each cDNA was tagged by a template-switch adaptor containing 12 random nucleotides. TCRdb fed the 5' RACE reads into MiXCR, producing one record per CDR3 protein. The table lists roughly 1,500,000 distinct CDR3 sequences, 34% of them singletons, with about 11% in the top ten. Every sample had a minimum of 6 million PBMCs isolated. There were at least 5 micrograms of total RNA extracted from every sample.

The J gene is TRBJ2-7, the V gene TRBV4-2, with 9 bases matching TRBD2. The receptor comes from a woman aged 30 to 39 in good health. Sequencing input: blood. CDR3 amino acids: CASSQNSGSLAEQYF. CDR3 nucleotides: TGTGCCAGCAGCCAGAATAGCGGGAGCCTCGCCGAGCAGTACTTC.